These 24 T cell receptor beta chains share one sample of origin, sequenced in a study of CD8 T cells in ankylosing spondylitis. TCRdb re-called the 5' RACE reads through MiXCR, storing one row per CDR3 protein. The table has more than 600,000 distinct CDR3 sequences, around a fifth seen once; the top ten hold around 19%. General study findings and limits: For ankylosing spondylitis blood, a TCR beta motif of under ten highly homologous variants appeared characteristic.

Antigen specificity for these receptors is unknown. The source material was blood, either unsorted or a sorted T cell fraction (not recorded which). The receptors were sampled from a male donor with ankylosing spondylitis.

This clonotype was found a few times. The chain employs TRBV10-3 and TRBJ2-7; 9 bases line up with TRBD1. Germline V CDR1 and CDR2: ENHRY, SYGVKD. The junction had 13 bases not matched to a gene; V was cut back by 2 bases and J by 5 bases. The CDR3 loop spans 17 amino acids. The CDR3 loop is CAISEEGDRVFGDEQYF. CDR3 coding DNA: TGTGCCATCAGTGAGGAGGGGGACAGGGTTTTTGGCGACGAGCAGTACTTC.

V and J are TRBV28 and TRBJ2-1; a possible D gene is TRBD1 (6 bases). V was trimmed by 4 bases and J by 7 bases, leaving 14 bases between them. CDR1 and CDR2 (germline): MDHEN, SYDVKM. The CDR3 runs 14 residues. The CDR3 bases are TGTGCCAGCAGTTCAACCGGGACAAGGAATGAGCAGTTCTTC. It yields the protein CASSSTGTRNEQFF.

The V call is TRBV28, the J call TRBJ2-2; D call uncertain. V gave up 6 bases and J gave up 0 bases, with 8 bases separating them. The CDR3 loop spans 14 amino acids. Germline V CDR1 and CDR2: MDHEN, SYDVKM. The chain's CDR3 is CASRGPSNTGELFF. Written as DNA, the CDR3 is TGTGCCAGCAGAGGCCCCTCGAACACCGGGGAGCTGTTTTTT. Using reference TRBV28 and TRBJ2-2 for the parts outside the CDR3, the full variable domain is DVKVTQSSRYLVKRTGEKVFLECVQDMDHENMFWYRQDPGLGLRLIYFSYDVKMKEKGDIPEGYSVSREKKERFSLILESASTNQTSMYLCASRGPSNTGELFFGEGSRLTVL.

The rearrangement uses TRBV6-5 and TRBJ1-1; D gene unclear. CDR1 is MNHEY, CDR2 SVGAGI, per germline. V lost 0 bases, J lost 5 bases, and 10 bases lay in between. This CDR3 is built from 14 residues. The CDR3 nucleotides are TGTGCCAGCAGTTACTCAACGACCCATACTGAAGCTTTCTTT. Protein sequence: CASSYSTTHTEAFF.

This clonotype showed up just a few times. This chain joins TRBV24-1 and TRBJ2-7; 9 bases align to TRBD1. CDR1 KGHDR and CDR2 SFDVKD come from the germline V gene. This CDR3 has 13 residues. V lost 7 bases to trimming and J lost 5 bases; unmatched junction nucleotides: 5. CDR3 DNA: TGTGCCACCAGGGGAGACAGGGGGAACGAGCAGTACTTC. This sequence encodes CATRGDRGNEQYF.

The table lists this clonotype with a few counts. The V and J genes are TRBV7-9 and TRBJ2-5, with unresolved D. CDR1 and CDR2 (germline): SEHNR, FQNEAQ (reference sequence). V lost 2 bases and J 10 bases, leaving 14 bases between the germline ends. The CDR3 is 13 amino acids. CDR3 sequence: CASSLLSVEGQYF. CDR3 bases: TGTGCCAGCAGCTTATTATCAGTGGAAGGCCAGTACTTC.

This clonotype was seen many times. This chain links TRBV12-3 or TRBV12-4 with TRBJ2-5; 13 nucleotides line up with TRBD2. Unmatched junction bases numbered 3, after V lost 7 bases and J lost 7 bases. The length of the CDR3 is 13 residues. This CDR3 reads CASMGLAGRTQYF. In DNA, the CDR3 is TGTGCCAGCATGGGACTAGCGGGACGGACCCAGTACTTC.

This clonotype was counted a few times. The V and J genes are TRBV20-1 and TRBJ1-3; the D gene is possibly TRBD1 (6 bases). The V gene's germline CDR1 is DFQATT and CDR2 SNEGSKA (reference sequence). V was cut by 0 bases and J by 0 bases, with 9 bases left in between. The CDR3 is 15 residues long. The DNA of the CDR3 is TGCAGTGCTAGAGATTCGGGGGCCTCTGGAAACACCATATATTTT. Its translation is CSARDSGASGNTIYF.

V is TRBV25-1 and J is TRBJ2-4; 7 bases map to TRBD1. Trimming cost V 6 bases and J 3 bases; bases outside gene matches: 2. CDR3 size: 13 residues. CDR1 and CDR2 (germline): MGHDK, SYGVNS. This CDR3 is CASSQGVKNIQYF. The CDR3 bases are TGTGCCAGCAGCCAGGGGGTCAAAAACATTCAGTACTTC.

The chain couples TRBV5-1 to TRBJ1-1; possibly TRBD1 for D (6 bases). Germline CDR1 reads SGHRS; CDR2 reads YFSETQ. Trimming removed 4 bases from V and 4 bases from J, with 17 bases in between. This CDR3 spans 15 amino acids. The CDR3 loop reads CASSPGTRGGTEAFF. CDR3 nucleotide sequence: TGCGCCAGCAGCCCCGGGACACGGGGGGGCACTGAAGCTTTCTTT.

The chain couples TRBV28 to TRBJ2-1, with TRBD2 matching over 13 bases. J lost 6 bases, V lost 7 bases, and 3 bases had no gene match. The CDR3 runs 14 residues. Germline values: CDR1 MDHEN, CDR2 SYDVKM. The chain's CDR3 is CASKLAGGINEQFF. CDR3 bases: TGTGCCAGCAAACTAGCGGGAGGGATCAATGAGCAGTTCTTC.

This chain links TRBV28 with TRBJ1-1; the D is unclear. Germline V gives CDR1 MDHEN, CDR2 SYDVKM. The CDR3 has 13 residues. V was shortened by 8 bases and J by 1 base, with 11 bases between the two germline ends. As DNA, the CDR3 is TGTGCCAGCGGTCCCCGGGGGAACACTGAAGCTTTCTTT. This encodes CASGPRGNTEAFF.

This clonotype has a handful of counts. The chain joins TRBV20-1 to TRBJ2-2, with D perhaps TRBD1 or TRBD2 (5 bases each). Germline CDR1 and CDR2: DFQATT and SNEGSKA (reference sequence). The CDR3 loop spans 15 amino acids. V lost 2 bases to trimming and J lost 2 bases, with 12 bases between them. DNA of the CDR3: TGCAGTGCTAGAACCGGGACCAGAAACACCGGGGAGCTGTTTTTT. Amino acid sequence: CSARTGTRNTGELFF.

V is TRBV7-2 and J is TRBJ1-4; no clear D. CDR1 is SGHTA and CDR2 is FQGNSA in the germline V gene. The CDR3 is 18 residues long. Trimming removed 1 base from V and 6 bases from J, with 21 bases in between. The CDR3 coding sequence is TGTGCCAGCAGCTTAGGCAAAGGACGCCCGGGCGGGTATGAAAAACTGTTTTTT. This sequence encodes CASSLGKGRPGGYEKLFF.

This clonotype was picked up a small number of times. This sequence joins TRBV5-1 and TRBJ2-2; tentative D call: TRBD1 (6 bases). The V gene lost 6 bases and the J gene lost 5 bases, with 17 bases spanning the gap. Per germline, CDR1 SGHRS and CDR2 YFSETQ. The CDR3 has 15 amino acids. In DNA, the CDR3 is TGCGCCAGCAAACCCACCGGACAGTCTACCGGGGAGCTGTTTTTT. Translation: CASKPTGQSTGELFF.

The sample holds many counts of this clonotype. The chain recombines TRBV7-9 with TRBJ2-2; 14 positions match TRBD2. V gave up 8 bases and J gave up 4 bases; unmatched junction bases: 3. Germline V gene lookup returns CDR1 SEHNR and CDR2 FQNEAQ (reference sequence). This CDR3 comprises 15 residues. The CDR3 bases are TGTGCCAGCTCGGGACTAGCGGGAGTCACCGGGGAGCTGTTTTTT. As protein: CASSGLAGVTGELFF.

The chain recombines TRBV4-1 with TRBJ2-4; tentative D call: TRBD2 (5 bases). The CDR3 contains 15 residues. Germline loops: CDR1 MGHRA, CDR2 YSYEKL. The V gene lost 0 bases and the J gene lost 7 bases, with 13 bases spanning the gap. CDR3 DNA sequence: TGCGCCAGCAGCCAAGAGGAGGTGCGCGGGAACATTCAGTACTTC. Translated, it gives CASSQEEVRGNIQYF.

This clonotype occurred a few times. The chain has TRBV27 and TRBJ2-7; weak D call: TRBD1 (6 bases). Trimming removed 3 bases at V and 2 bases at J, with 11 bases between. This CDR3 contains 14 residues. CDR1 is MNHEY and CDR2 is SMNVEV in the germline V gene (reference sequence). In DNA, the CDR3 is TGTGCCAGCAGTTTCTTAGGGGACACCTACGAGCAGTACTTC. It translates to CASSFLGDTYEQYF.

The CDR3 region is CATSRENSPLHF. DNA for the CDR3: TGTGCCACCAGCAGAGAAAATTCACCCCTCCACTTT. The chain combines TRBV15 with TRBJ1-6; D uncertain. V dropped 0 bases and J dropped 7 bases, with 1 base sitting between them. This CDR3 is 12 amino acids long. In germline, CDR1 is LNHNV, CDR2 YYDKDF (reference sequence).

The chain links TRBV7-9 to TRBJ1-1; no clear D. CDR3 size: 13 residues. CDR1 SEHNR and CDR2 FQNEAQ come from the germline V gene (reference sequence). V lost 6 bases, J lost 1 base, and 9 bases lay in between. The CDR3 region is CASRSDGNTEAFF. The CDR3 DNA is TGTGCCAGCAGATCGGACGGGAACACTGAAGCTTTCTTT.

Ten or more counts support this clonotype. The rearrangement links TRBV5-1 to TRBJ2-3, with 13 bases lining up with TRBD2. Looked up from germline, CDR1 is SGHRS and CDR2 is YFSETQ. The junction had 5 bases not matched to a gene; V was cut back by 2 bases and J by 2 bases. The length of the CDR3 is 17 residues. The CDR3 DNA follows: TGCGCCAGCAGCTTTACCGGACTAGCGGGGGCCACAGATACGCAGTATTTT. It yields the protein CASSFTGLAGATDTQYF.

This clonotype was counted ten times or more. This chain joins TRBV7-2 and TRBJ2-5; 10 nucleotides match TRBD2. There are 15 residues in the CDR3. The V and J ends lost 5 bases and 7 bases, in that order; junction bases with no gene match: 10. The germline CDR1 and CDR2 sequences are SGHTA and FQGNSA. DNA of the CDR3: TGTGCCAGCAGCGCAGGCCTAGCGGGAGAGGGGACCCAGTACTTC. Its protein is CASSAGLAGEGTQYF.

This rearrangement joins TRBV5-1 to TRBJ2-2, with 9 positions matching TRBD2. From germline, CDR1 is SGHRS and CDR2 YFSETQ. This CDR3 comprises 16 residues. The V and J ends lost 3 bases and 0 bases, in that order; junction bases with no gene match: 3. Here the CDR3 reads CASSWTSATNTGELFF. The CDR3 region has the DNA TGCGCCAGCAGCTGGACTAGCGCTACGAACACCGGGGAGCTGTTTTTT.

This clonotype occurred a few times. The chain is built from TRBV7-2 and TRBJ2-7; the match to TRBD2 covers 11 bases. Germline CDR1 is SGHTA and CDR2 is FQGNSA. Trimming cost V 5 bases and J 5 bases; bases outside gene matches: 8. The CDR3 loop spans 15 amino acids. CDR3 DNA sequence: TGTGCCAGCAGCCCAACTAGCGGGAGCGCCCACGAGCAGTACTTC. Its protein is CASSPTSGSAHEQYF.